The 8 T cell receptor beta chains in this list originate from one sample, sequenced in a study of blood T cell repertoires in COVID-19. Assay used: immunoSEQ multiplex PCR; TCRdb lists only in-frame clones, some missing. The table lists about 94,000 clones, roughly 80% of them singletons. Specimen: peripheral blood. These receptors originate from a human donor in a cohort sampled during active COVID-19.

Here the CDR3 reads CASSRTGTGAYGYTF. CDR3 coding DNA: TGTGCCAGCAGCCGAACCGGGACAGGGGCCTATGGCTACACCTTC. The chain employs TRBV28 and TRBJ1-2, with 10 bases matching TRBD1. Germline CDR1 and CDR2: MDHEN and SYDVKM. V dropped 6 bases and J dropped 4; count of bases not matched to a gene: 8. The CDR3 runs to 15 residues.

The chain combines TRBV6-6 with TRBJ1-4; no firm D call. V lost 5 bases, J lost 8 bases, and 12 bases lay in between. Germline V gene sequence: CDR1 MNHNY, CDR2 SVGAGI (reference sequence). The CDR3 length is 13 residues. DNA of the CDR3: TGTGCCAGCAGTACTATAAACGGGGAAAAACTGTTTTTT. Protein sequence: CASSTINGEKLFF.

This chain joins TRBV4-1 and TRBJ1-6; D is unresolved. The CDR3 contains 15 residues. The V end was cut by 0 bases, the J end by 5 bases, with 8 bases between. From germline, CDR1 is MGHRA and CDR2 YSYEKL. DNA for the CDR3: TGCGCCAGCAGCCAAGATTTGCGGGATAATTCACCCCTCCACTTT. As protein: CASSQDLRDNSPLHF.

The rearrangement links TRBV5-1 to TRBJ2-2; 8 bases agree with TRBD2. Germline V gene lookup returns CDR1 SGHRS and CDR2 YFSETQ. Unmatched junction bases numbered 7, after V lost 0 bases and J lost 6 bases. The CDR3 spans 16 residues. Here the CDR3 DNA reads TGCGCCAGCAGCTTGGACGGGACTAGTTTTTCCGGGGAGCTGTTTTTT. Amino acids: CASSLDGTSFSGELFF.

The rearrangement uses TRBV2 and TRBJ2-7; TRBD2 matches 9 bases. After removal of 4 bases from V and 0 bases from J, the junction contained 16 bases not matched to a gene. Germline V gene sequence: CDR1 SNHLY, CDR2 FYNNEI. CDR3 length: 19 amino acids. The CDR3 here is CASSALRLAAASSSYEQYF. The CDR3 nucleotides read TGTGCCAGCAGTGCCTTAAGACTAGCGGCCGCGAGTAGCTCCTACGAGCAGTACTTC. Full variable domain (remainder filled in from reference TRBV2 and TRBJ2-7): EPEVTQTPSHQVTQMGQEVILRCVPISNHLYFYWYRQILGQKVEFLVSFYNNEISEKSEIFDDQFSVERPDGSNFTLKIRSTKLEDSAMYFCASSALRLAAASSSYEQYFGPGTRLTVT.

J is TRBJ2-7 and V is TRBV19, with D possibly matching TRBD1 (6 bases). The CDR3 has 13 amino acids. Trimming took 4 bases from V and 4 from J, leaving 11 bases between them. Germline CDR1 and CDR2: LNHDA and SQIVND (reference sequence). The chain's CDR3 is CASSNGGGYEQYF. CDR3 DNA sequence: TGTGCCAGTAGTAATGGGGGCGGATACGAGCAGTACTTC.

The gene calls are TRBV18 and TRBJ2-3, with TRBD2 matching over 10 bases. Germline assignment: CDR1 KGHSH and CDR2 LQKENI. Trimming cost V 2 bases and J 9 bases; bases outside gene matches: 11. CDR3 length: 16 residues. The CDR3 loop is CASSPALAGVSGTQYF. The DNA for the CDR3 is TGTGCCAGCTCACCAGCCCTAGCGGGAGTTTCGGGCACGCAGTATTTT.

This chain uses TRBV19 with TRBJ1-5; TRBD1 matches 9 bases. Germline lookup yields CDR1 LNHDA and CDR2 SQIVND (reference sequence). The CDR3 extends over 15 amino acids. The J segment lost 5 bases and the V segment lost 5 bases, leaving 7 bases of the junction unmatched. The CDR3 nucleotides are TGTGCCAGTAGTTCCCGGGACAGGGCCCATCAGCCCCAGCATTTT. Amino acids: CASSSRDRAHQPQHF.